This TCR beta chain derives from a study of shared clonotypes between healthy human individuals. This table comes from immunoSEQ multiplex PCR, and its TCRdb copy is limited to in-frame clones, with some not included. The table has 650,000 to 700,000 clones, roughly 91% seen once; the top ten hold about 33%. The sequenced material came from memory CD8+ T cells from PBMCs. Described subset: CD45RO+ cells pooled with CCR7-negative TemRA cells. The receptor was derived from a man aged 18 to 29 in good health. Some clones in this sample may be carry-over from other donors' samples.

The CDR3 DNA is TGTGCCAGCAGTTTATCGACCGGGAGTCGCTACGAGCAGTACTTC. Residues: CASSLSTGSRYEQYF. The chain carries TRBV27 and TRBJ2-7; D is perhaps TRBD2 (6 bases). The V gene's germline CDR1 is MNHEY and CDR2 SMNVEV (reference sequence). CDR3 size: 15 residues. Trimming cost V 0 bases and J 3 bases, with 12 bases left between them.